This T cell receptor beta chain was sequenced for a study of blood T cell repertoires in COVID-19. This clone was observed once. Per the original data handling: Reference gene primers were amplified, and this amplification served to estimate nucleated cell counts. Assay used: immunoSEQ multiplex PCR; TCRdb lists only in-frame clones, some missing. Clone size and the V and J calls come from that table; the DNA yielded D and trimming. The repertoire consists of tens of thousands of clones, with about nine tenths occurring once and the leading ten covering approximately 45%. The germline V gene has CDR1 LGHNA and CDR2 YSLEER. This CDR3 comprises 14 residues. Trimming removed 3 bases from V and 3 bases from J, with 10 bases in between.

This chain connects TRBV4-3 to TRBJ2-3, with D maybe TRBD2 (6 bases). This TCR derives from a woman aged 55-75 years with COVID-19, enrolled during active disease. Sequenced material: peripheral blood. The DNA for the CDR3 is TGCGCCAGCAGCCATCCAGGAGGGACAGATACGCAGTATTTT. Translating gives CASSHPGGTDTQYF.